The 8 T cell receptor beta chains in this list originate from one sample, sequenced in a study of blood T cell repertoires in COVID-19. Method: immunoSEQ multiplex PCR; TCRdb's copy keeps in-frame clones and lacks some. This sample has approximately 150,000 clones; about four fifths occur once, and the top ten carry approximately 3.5%. Source material: peripheral blood. The receptors were sampled from a man in his 70s who had recovered from COVID-19.

The V gene is TRBV30, the J gene TRBJ2-7; 10 bases map to TRBD1. This CDR3 is 14 amino acids long. V shed 2 bases and J 2 bases; nucleotides not matched to a gene: 3. The germline gives CDR1 GTSNPN, CDR2 SVGIG (reference sequence). CDR3 bases: TGTGCCTGGAGTACCGGGACAGGGGCCTACGAGCAGTACTTC. Protein: CAWSTGTGAYEQYF.

The genes are TRBV27 and TRBJ2-3; maybe TRBD2 (6 bases). CDR3 size: 16 residues. The germline CDR1 and CDR2 sequences are MNHEY and SMNVEV (reference sequence). V dropped 5 bases and J dropped 1 base, with 16 bases sitting between them. CDR3 region: CASSGFGRTGTDTQYF. The CDR3 DNA reads as TGTGCCAGCAGTGGGTTTGGGAGGACGGGCACAGATACGCAGTATTTT.

This chain connects TRBV27 to TRBJ2-7, with D maybe TRBD2 (6 bases). Germline V gives CDR1 MNHEY, CDR2 SMNVEV (reference sequence). The CDR3 totals 14 residues. With 6 bases removed from V and 1 base from J, the gap between germline ends came to 13 bases. CDR3 region: CASSRVAGSYEQYF. The CDR3 region has the DNA TGTGCCAGCAGCCGTGTCGCGGGATCCTACGAGCAGTACTTC.

The sample holds a few counts of this clone. The chain carries TRBV6-2 or TRBV6-3 and TRBJ2-1, with TRBD2 identical over 8 bases. CDR1 MNHEY and CDR2 SVGEGT come from the germline V gene. V lost 6 bases to trimming and J lost 4 bases; unmatched junction nucleotides: 8. The CDR3 totals 15 residues. CDR3 bases: TGTGCCAGCAGCCTCGGGCTAGCGGGTTACAATGAGCAGTTCTTC. Its translation: CASSLGLAGYNEQFF.

The chain uses TRBV11-2 and TRBJ2-3; tentatively, D is TRBD2 (5 bases). The CDR3 is 15 residues long. V shed 7 bases and J shed 1 base, with 15 bases lying between them. Germline V gene sequence: CDR1 SGHAT, CDR2 FQNNGV. The CDR3 loop reads CASTPSAGGTDTQYF. As DNA, the CDR3 is TGTGCCAGCACCCCCTCGGCGGGCGGCACAGATACGCAGTATTTT.

The chain combines TRBV7-2 with TRBJ2-3; a possible D gene is TRBD1 (6 bases). This CDR3 has 15 residues. In germline, CDR1 is SGHTA, CDR2 FQGNSA. V was cut by 2 bases and J by 4 bases, with 13 bases left in between. The DNA of the CDR3 is TGTGCCAGCAGCTTAACAGGGTCCCCCCCAGATACGCAGTATTTT. Translating it yields CASSLTGSPPDTQYF.

The chain employs TRBV19 and TRBJ2-5, with D possibly TRBD2 on 6 matching bases. The length of the CDR3 is 17 residues. Trimming shortened V by 4 bases and J by 2 bases, and 20 bases separated the two germline ends. The germline gives CDR1 LNHDA, CDR2 SQIVND (reference sequence). In DNA, the CDR3 is TGTGCCAGTAGTAAAACTAGCTCCCCGGGACCTCAAGAGACCCAGTACTTC. The encoded protein is CASSKTSSPGPQETQYF.

The rearrangement joins TRBV19 to TRBJ1-4; 7 bases fit TRBD1. This CDR3 region has 15 residues. CDR1 is LNHDA, CDR2 SQIVND, per germline (reference sequence). After removal of 6 bases from V and 1 base from J, the junction contained 5 bases not matched to a gene. Here the CDR3 DNA reads TGTGCCAGTAGCCCTACAGGGGTAACTAATGAAAAACTGTTTTTT. This encodes CASSPTGVTNEKLFF.